The 25 T cell receptor beta chains reported below all come from one sample, sequenced in a study of PD-1 blockade in classical Hodgkin lymphoma. Patients all relapsed after autologous stem cell transplantation, and there was variation in brentuximab vedotin exposure. Libraries were prepared by immunoSEQ multiplex PCR; TCRdb keeps only in-frame clonotypes and omits some of them. The sample shows fewer than 90,000 clones, approximately 91% of them seen only once. Sample: peripheral blood mononuclear cells (PBMCs), taken at baseline. The receptors were gathered from a human donor with classical Hodgkin lymphoma.

J is TRBJ1-1 and V is TRBV12-5, with TRBD1 as a possible D gene (6 bases). The ends were cut back, 6 bases at V and 5 bases at J, with 10 bases in the middle. This CDR3 is built from 12 residues. Germline V gene lookup returns CDR1 LGHNT and CDR2 FRNRAP. The CDR3 reads CASGHGQTEAFF. The CDR3 DNA sequence: TGTGCTAGTGGCCACGGACAGACTGAAGCTTTCTTT.

CDR3 bases: TGTGCCAGCAGCCTTTGGACAGGAGCAGACACTGAAGCTTTCTTT. Translated: CASSLWTGADTEAFF. V gene TRBV7-2 combines with J gene TRBJ1-1; 7 bases align to TRBD1. From germline, CDR1 is SGHTA and CDR2 FQGNSA. The CDR3 consists of 15 residues. V shed 5 bases and J 3 bases; nucleotides not matched to a gene: 9.

J is TRBJ1-5 and V is TRBV10-3; D gene unclear. The CDR3 extends over 15 amino acids. The V end lost 2 bases, the J end lost 6 bases, and 14 bases lay between the germline ends. Per the germline V gene, CDR1 is ENHRY and CDR2 is SYGVKD. CDR3 in amino acids: CAISEVPGSGQPQHF. For the CDR3, the DNA is TGTGCCATCAGTGAGGTCCCCGGTTCGGGTCAGCCCCAGCATTTT.

The chain recombines TRBV7-2 with TRBJ2-7; TRBD2 matches at 9 bases. This CDR3 is built from 19 residues. V lost 1 base to trimming and J lost 0 bases; unmatched junction nucleotides: 13. Per germline, CDR1 SGHTA and CDR2 FQGNSA. The CDR3 loop is CASSLDTKGREGLSYEQYF. In DNA, the CDR3 is TGTGCCAGCAGCTTAGACACAAAGGGGCGGGAGGGACTCTCCTACGAGCAGTACTTC.

This clone was seen a single time. This chain links TRBV19 with TRBJ2-7, with D tentatively TRBD1 or TRBD2 (5 bases each). Germline V gene lookup returns CDR1 LNHDA and CDR2 SQIVND (reference sequence). V was pared by 3 bases and J by 3 bases, with 12 bases between. The CDR3 extends over 14 amino acids. CDR3: CASSIGTLYYEQYF. The CDR3 DNA reads as TGTGCCAGTAGTATCGGGACCCTTTACTACGAGCAGTACTTC.

This chain joins TRBV11-2 and TRBJ1-4; 8 nucleotides line up with TRBD1. Per the germline V gene, CDR1 is SGHAT and CDR2 is FQNNGV. The V and J ends lost 5 bases and 7 bases, in that order; junction bases with no gene match: 12. The CDR3 length is 16 residues. CDR3 sequence (DNA): TGTGCCAGCAGCCCGGGGACAGGCTTTTTACGTGAAAAACTGTTTTTT. It yields the protein CASSPGTGFLREKLFF.

V and J are TRBV6-1 and TRBJ2-2; maybe TRBD2 (5 bases). The length of the CDR3 is 16 residues. CDR1 is MNHNS and CDR2 is SASEGT in the germline V gene. The germline V and J ends were trimmed by 1 base and 3 bases, with 12 bases remaining between them. CDR3 protein: CASSEVRAIYTGELFF. The CDR3 DNA reads TGTGCCAGCAGTGAAGTGCGGGCGATATACACCGGGGAGCTGTTTTTT.

This clone turned up a few times. The rearrangement uses TRBV2 and TRBJ2-7; TRBD1 matches 11 bases. J gave up 4 bases and V 7 bases, and 6 bases lay outside the gene matches. From germline, CDR1 is SNHLY and CDR2 FYNNEI. CDR3 length: 14 residues. CDR3 residues: CASTGDRGKYEQYF. The CDR3 coding sequence is TGTGCCAGCACCGGGGACAGGGGGAAGTACGAGCAGTACTTC.

About this clone itself: Mismatch with germline at one junction end may stem from a read error. The rearrangement uses TRBV7-2 and TRBJ2-1; 8 bases agree with TRBD2. The CDR3 is 14 amino acids. Germline loops: CDR1 SGHTA, CDR2 FQGNSA. The CDR3 coding sequence is TGTGCCAGCAGCGATTTAGAGGTGCGGGAGGAGCTGTTCTTC. This sequence encodes CASSDLEVREELFF.

This chain joins TRBV7-9 and TRBJ1-1; D is ambiguous. This CDR3 has 13 residues. V was pared by 4 bases and J by 2 bases, with 8 bases between. Germline CDR1 is SEHNR and CDR2 is FQNEAQ (reference sequence). The CDR3 sequence: CASSSPGNTEAFF. The CDR3 DNA reads as TGTGCCAGCAGCTCTCCAGGAAACACTGAAGCTTTCTTT. Full variable domain (outside the CDR3, taken from reference TRBV7-9 and TRBJ1-1): DTGVSQNPRHKITKRGQNVTFRCDPISEHNRLYWYRQTLGQGPEFLTYFQNEAQLEKSRLLSDRFSAERPKGSFSTLEIQRTEQGDSAMYLCASSSPGNTEAFFGQGTRLTVV.

The CDR3: CASRRGLTEAFF. The DNA for the CDR3 is TGTGCCAGCAGGAGGGGTCTCACTGAAGCTTTCTTT. The V and J genes are TRBV2 and TRBJ1-1; D might be TRBD1 (5 bases). Trimming stripped 6 bases from V and 4 bases from J, with 9 bases between. The germline V gene encodes CDR1 SNHLY and CDR2 FYNNEI. The CDR3 contains 12 residues.

V is TRBV7-2 and J is TRBJ1-3, with a weak D call TRBD1 (5 bases). With 5 bases removed from V and 0 bases from J, the gap between germline ends came to 8 bases. The CDR3 has 14 residues. Per germline, CDR1 SGHTA and CDR2 FQGNSA. CDR3 nucleotide sequence: TGTGCCAGCAGCGTAGGGGTCTCTGGAAACACCATATATTTT. Protein sequence: CASSVGVSGNTIYF. The complete variable domain, with remaining parts taken from reference TRBV7-2 and TRBJ1-3, reads GAGVSQSPSNKVTEKGKDVELRCDPISGHTALYWYRQSLGQGLEFLIYFQGNSAPDKSGLPSDRFSAERTGGSVSTLTIQRTQQEDSAVYLCASSVGVSGNTIYFGEGSWLTVV.

About this clone: One end of the junction fails to match germline, which may point to a read error. The J gene is TRBJ2-1, the V gene TRBV18, with D perhaps matching TRBD1 (5 bases). The CDR3 has 17 amino acids. Germline assignment: CDR1 KGHSH and CDR2 LQKENI. CDR3 in amino acids: CASSPLWTTTSSNEQFF. In DNA, the CDR3 is TGTGCCAGCTCACCATTGTGGACAACCACATCCTCCAATGAGCAGTTCTTC.

The chain joins TRBV5-6 to TRBJ1-1; weak D call: TRBD1 (6 bases). V was clipped by 5 bases and J by 10 bases, with 15 bases between them. CDR1 SGHDT and CDR2 YYEEEE come from the germline V gene. The CDR3 runs to 12 residues. The CDR3 spells CASRRMDSTAFF. In nucleotides, the CDR3 is TGTGCCAGCAGGCGGATGGACAGTACAGCTTTCTTT. Looking up the rest from reference TRBV5-6 and TRBJ1-1 gives the full variable domain: DAGVTQSPTHLIKTRGQQVTLRCSPKSGHDTVSWYQQALGQGPQFIFQYYEEEERQRGNFPDRFSGHQFPNYSSELNVNALLLGDSALYLCASRRMDSTAFFGQGTRLTVV.

The rearrangement joins TRBV5-1 to TRBJ2-7, with a possible D match to TRBD1 (8 bases). The CDR3 is 16 amino acids. The ends were cut back, 3 bases at V and 2 bases at J, with 18 bases in the middle. CDR1 is SGHRS, CDR2 YFSETQ, per germline. CDR3 residues: CASSSAGQGGPYEQYF. The CDR3 DNA sequence: TGCGCCAGCAGCTCGGCCGGACAGGGAGGGCCCTACGAGCAGTACTTC.

This clone occurred a few times. V and J are TRBV19 and TRBJ1-5; D is unclear. This CDR3 has 13 amino acids. The V end was cut by 3 bases, the J end by 0 bases, with 3 bases between. The germline CDR1 and CDR2 sequences are LNHDA and SQIVND (reference sequence). CDR3 region: CASSMDSNQPQHF. In DNA, the CDR3 is TGTGCCAGTAGTATGGATAGCAATCAGCCCCAGCATTTT.

This sequence joins TRBV11-2 and TRBJ2-7, with TRBD1 matching over 10 bases. V lost 1 base to trimming and J lost 5 bases; unmatched junction nucleotides: 14. Per the germline V gene, CDR1 is SGHAT and CDR2 is FQNNGV. The CDR3 is made up of 18 amino acids. CDR3 nucleotide sequence: TGTGCCAGCAGCTTAGGCCCGGGGACAGGGGATCGAAGCAACGAGCAGTACTTC. Protein sequence: CASSLGPGTGDRSNEQYF.

The rearrangement uses TRBV11-2 and TRBJ2-5; the D is unclear. This CDR3 has 14 residues. Germline assignment: CDR1 SGHAT and CDR2 FQNNGV. V dropped 1 base and J dropped 2 bases, with 8 bases sitting between them. The CDR3 region is CASSLVSQQETQYF. The DNA of the CDR3 is TGTGCCAGCAGCTTAGTCAGTCAGCAAGAGACCCAGTACTTC.

This clone was seen only once. This chain links TRBV27 with TRBJ1-5; D is uncertain. CDR3 size: 13 residues. Germline assignment: CDR1 MNHEY and CDR2 SMNVEV (reference sequence). Trimming pared 11 bases from V and 7 bases from J, leaving 18 bases between. CDR3 DNA sequence: TGTGCCTCTGGGCCCCGGGATGGACAGCCCCAGCATTTT. Translated: CASGPRDGQPQHF.

This chain links TRBV7-7 with TRBJ1-5; 7 bases are shared with TRBD1. CDR1 and CDR2 (germline): SSHAT, FNYEAQ (reference sequence). The CDR3 is 17 amino acids. V lost 2 bases to trimming and J lost 0 bases; unmatched junction nucleotides: 7. The CDR3: CASSLRTGPFSNQPQHF. The CDR3 DNA follows: TGTGCCAGCAGCTTAAGGACAGGTCCGTTTAGCAATCAGCCCCAGCATTTT.

The chain recombines TRBV7-2 with TRBJ2-7; D perhaps matches TRBD2 (6 bases). Trimming took 5 bases from V and 6 from J, leaving 11 bases between them. CDR1 SGHTA and CDR2 FQGNSA come from the germline V gene. The CDR3 contains 12 residues. The CDR3 DNA sequence: TGTGCCAGCAGCCTGACTAGTCCCGAGCAGTACTTC. Translation gives CASSLTSPEQYF.

The rearrangement joins TRBV25-1 to TRBJ2-3; 8 nucleotides match TRBD2. V shed 6 bases and J 0 bases; nucleotides not matched to a gene: 5. This CDR3 spans 15 amino acids. CDR1 is MGHDK and CDR2 is SYGVNS in the germline V gene. CDR3 nucleotide sequence: TGTGCCAGCAGATCGGGACTAGAAAGCACAGATACGCAGTATTTT. This sequence encodes CASRSGLESTDTQYF.

The V gene is TRBV28, the J gene TRBJ1-2, with 8 nucleotides matching TRBD1. The germline V gene has CDR1 MDHEN and CDR2 SYDVKM. The junction had 11 bases not matched to a gene; V was cut back by 7 bases and J by 7 bases. This CDR3 is built from 14 residues. CDR3 sequence reads: CASKVSDRETGYTF. CDR3 nucleotide sequence: TGTGCCAGCAAAGTTTCGGACAGGGAGACTGGCTACACCTTC.

V gene TRBV6-1 combines with J gene TRBJ2-7; D gene uncertain. Trimming pared 7 bases from V and 0 bases from J, leaving 10 bases between. This CDR3 has 13 amino acids. The germline V gene encodes CDR1 MNHNS and CDR2 SASEGT. In DNA, the CDR3 is TGTGCCAGCAATGATGGAGCCTCCTACGAGCAGTACTTC. Translation gives CASNDGASYEQYF.

This chain connects TRBV11-3 to TRBJ2-7; no firm D call. The V gene's germline CDR1 is SGHNT and CDR2 YENEEA. The CDR3 runs to 14 residues. The ends were cut back, 1 base at V and 2 bases at J, with 9 bases in the middle. The CDR3, as DNA: TGTGCCAGCAGCTTAGGAGGTACACCCTACGAGCAGTACTTC. It codes for CASSLGGTPYEQYF.